Below are 9 T cell receptor beta chains sequenced from a single sample in a study of T cell responses to AZD1222 COVID-19 vaccine. The table came from immunoSEQ multiplex PCR; TCRdb's copy has only in-frame clones and leaves some out. The sample has approximately 100,000 clones, roughly 91% seen once. Here the sequenced sample was peripheral blood, taken on day 0 of AZD1222 vaccination. The receptors here all came from an adult in good health.

In this sample, this clone turned up once. The chain joins TRBV9 to TRBJ2-3, with 7 bases that match TRBD1. The CDR3 contains 15 residues. Looked up from germline, CDR1 is SGDLS and CDR2 is YYNGEE. After removal of 4 bases from V and 2 bases from J, the junction contained 7 bases not matched to a gene. The CDR3 sequence is CASSPWDSDTDTQYF. CDR3 sequence (DNA): TGTGCCAGCAGCCCTTGGGACAGCGACACAGATACGCAGTATTTT.

V usage is TRBV6-5 and J usage is TRBJ2-1; 7 bases are shared with TRBD2. The CDR3 covers 15 residues. Germline CDR1 is MNHEY and CDR2 is SVGAGI. J was trimmed by 9 bases and V by 7 bases; bases with no gene match: 15. The CDR3 DNA follows: TGTGCCAGCATACCGGGGGGTGATAACTCGGGTGAGCAGTTCTTC. The encoded protein is CASIPGGDNSGEQFF.

V usage is TRBV6-5 and J usage is TRBJ2-7; D tentatively fits TRBD1 or TRBD2 (5 bases each). The CDR3 totals 15 residues. Deletions cut 6 bases from V and 3 bases from J, with 18 bases between. Germline V gene lookup returns CDR1 MNHEY and CDR2 SVGAGI. Here the CDR3 DNA reads TGTGCCAGCAGCCCCCCCGGGACGGTGCTCTACGAGCAGTACTTC. This sequence encodes CASSPPGTVLYEQYF.

V and J are TRBV19 and TRBJ1-1; D is ambiguous. The germline V gene has CDR1 LNHDA and CDR2 SQIVND (reference sequence). The CDR3 has 14 residues. Between the trimmed V and J ends, which lost 8 bases and 3 bases, there was a span of 16 bases. The CDR3 DNA follows: TGTGCCAGTGGGGATGGGCCCAGGTACACTGAAGCTTTCTTT. Protein: CASGDGPRYTEAFF.

The chain links TRBV7-9 to TRBJ1-2; no reliable D call. The CDR3 is made up of 15 amino acids. V gave up 1 base and J gave up 6 bases, with 15 bases separating them. Germline V lookup: CDR1 SEHNR, CDR2 FQNEAQ (reference sequence). CDR3 coding DNA: TGTGCCAGCAGCTTAGTCGGGGTGGAATACGATGGCTACACCTTC. It yields the protein CASSLVGVEYDGYTF.

The CDR3 protein is CASSSQLSGGPSDTQYF. CDR3 DNA: TGTGCCAGCAGCTCGCAACTTAGCGGGGGTCCTTCAGATACGCAGTATTTT. This chain uses TRBV5-4 with TRBJ2-3, with TRBD2 matching 9 bases. V trimming: 3 bases; J trimming: 4 bases; junction bases outside the gene matches: 12. Germline lookup yields CDR1 SGHNT and CDR2 YYREEE (reference sequence). This CDR3 contains 17 residues.

A few counts support this clone. The CDR3: CASSYFGTLGDSPLHF. In DNA form, the CDR3 reads TGTGCCAGCAGTTACTTCGGGACGCTGGGAGATTCACCCCTCCACTTT. The chain couples TRBV6-2 or TRBV6-3 to TRBJ1-6; D possibly corresponds to TRBD1 (5 bases). Trimming shortened V by 1 base and J by 8 bases, and 15 bases separated the two germline ends. The CDR3 is 16 amino acids. Germline assignment: CDR1 MNHEY and CDR2 SVGEGT.

This chain links TRBV7-2 with TRBJ2-3, with D unclear. CDR3 size: 14 residues. Germline V CDR1 and CDR2: SGHTA, FQGNSA. Trimming cost V 0 bases and J 0 bases, with 4 bases left between them. CDR3 protein: CASSLARSTDTQYF. For the CDR3, the DNA is TGTGCCAGCAGCTTAGCGCGGAGCACAGATACGCAGTATTTT.

This clone has a single count. The genes are TRBV20-1 and TRBJ2-3; perhaps D is TRBD1 or TRBD2 (5 bases each). CDR1 and CDR2 (germline): DFQATT, SNEGSKA (reference sequence). The V end lost 3 bases, the J end lost 6 bases, and 19 bases lay between the germline ends. CDR3 length equals 15 residues. The CDR3 bases are TGCAGTGCTAGTAGTTTTGGGGGACCGGGGGATACGCAGTATTTT. This gives the protein CSASSFGGPGDTQYF.